The 14 T cell receptor beta chains below all came from one sample that was sequenced in a study of patients and donors after allogeneic stem cell transplantation. TCRdb analysed the RT-PCR reads with MiXCR anew, one entry per CDR3 protein. The sample records roughly 180,000 distinct CDR3 sequences, around 41% being singletons. The sample was blood, either unsorted or a sorted T cell fraction (not recorded which). These receptors all come from a human donor who was either an allogeneic HSCT recipient or a stem cell or donor lymphocyte infusion donor (not recorded which). It is not recorded whose cells these are; they may come from a transplant donor.

The rearrangement links TRBV5-6 to TRBJ1-1, with D perhaps TRBD1 (6 bases). This CDR3 is built from 12 residues. V was cut by 5 bases and J by 4 bases, with 9 bases left in between. Germline loops: CDR1 SGHDT, CDR2 YYEEEE. The CDR3 sequence is CASSWGATEAFF. The CDR3 DNA is TGTGCCAGCAGTTGGGGGGCCACTGAAGCTTTCTTT.

This clonotype has more than one count but fewer than ten. The V call is TRBV3-1, the J call TRBJ2-1; 9 bases match TRBD1. The germline CDR1 and CDR2 sequences are LGHDT and YNNKEL (reference sequence). The CDR3 length is 17 residues. J was trimmed by 6 bases and V by 3 bases; bases with no gene match: 12. This CDR3 reads CASSHPPGTGRSNEQFF. The CDR3 nucleotides read TGTGCCAGCAGCCACCCTCCCGGGACAGGGAGGAGCAATGAGCAGTTCTTC.

The chain carries TRBV30 and TRBJ1-5; a weak D match, TRBD1 (5 bases). Between the trimmed V and J ends, which lost 0 bases and 3 bases, there was a span of 9 bases. The length of the CDR3 is 14 residues. Per germline, CDR1 GTSNPN and CDR2 SVGIG (reference sequence). The CDR3 region is CAWSVGEYNQPQHF. The CDR3 DNA reads as TGTGCCTGGAGTGTGGGGGAATACAATCAGCCCCAGCATTTT.

This clonotype was counted a few times. J is TRBJ1-4 and V is TRBV7-2, with 9 bases that match TRBD1. V shed 5 bases, J shed 7 bases, and the junction held 8 bases outside the gene matches. CDR3 length: 15 amino acids. CDR1 and CDR2 from the germline V gene are SGHTA and FQGNSA. The CDR3 DNA sequence: TGTGCCAGCAGCGCACAGGGGGCGCGGATTGAAAAACTGTTTTTT. Its translation: CASSAQGARIEKLFF.

The chain has TRBV6-6 and TRBJ2-1; 8 bases fit TRBD2. Trimming removed 5 bases from V and 7 bases from J; junction bases left unmatched: 4. CDR3 length: 13 amino acids. Germline loops: CDR1 MNHNY, CDR2 SVGAGI (reference sequence). The CDR3 loop is CASSGSGRNEQFF. The CDR3 region has the DNA TGTGCCAGCAGTGGCAGCGGGAGAAATGAGCAGTTCTTC.

The rearrangement uses TRBV12-3 or TRBV12-4 and TRBJ1-2; D unclear. V was clipped by 6 bases and J by 6 bases, with 11 bases between them. The CDR3 extends over 12 amino acids. CDR3 coding DNA: TGTGCCAGCAGCCCGAGGGTCCATGGCTACACCTTC. This gives the protein CASSPRVHGYTF.

This chain joins TRBV6-2 or TRBV6-3 and TRBJ2-3; D is ambiguous. The V end was cut by 4 bases, the J end by 3 bases, with 11 bases between. The CDR3 is 14 amino acids. Germline-derived CDR1 and CDR2 are MNHEY and SVGEGT. The CDR3 sequence is CASSLLDGTDTQYF. CDR3 nucleotide sequence: TGTGCCAGCAGTTTGCTCGATGGAACAGATACGCAGTATTTT.

The chain links TRBV4-3 to TRBJ2-3, with 14 bases aligning to TRBD2. V gave up 3 bases and J gave up 6 bases; unmatched junction bases: 5. Germline CDR1 and CDR2: LGHNA and YSLEER. This CDR3 contains 16 residues. CDR3 nucleotide sequence: TGCGCCAGCAGCCAGGGACTAGCGGGAGAAGGGGATACGCAGTATTTT. This sequence encodes CASSQGLAGEGDTQYF.

This chain joins TRBV20-1 and TRBJ1-5; 9 positions agree with TRBD1. The germline gives CDR1 DFQATT, CDR2 SNEGSKA (reference sequence). The length of the CDR3 is 14 residues. Trimming cost V 6 bases and J 3 bases; bases outside gene matches: 6. The CDR3 reads CSATGGITNQPQHF. The CDR3 region has the DNA TGCAGTGCGACAGGGGGTATAACCAATCAGCCCCAGCATTTT.

The chain combines TRBV19 with TRBJ1-2; TRBD1 might be the D (6 bases). CDR3 length: 14 amino acids. The germline CDR1 and CDR2 sequences are LNHDA and SQIVND (reference sequence). Between the trimmed V and J ends, which lost 4 bases and 4 bases, there was a span of 13 bases. CDR3 nucleotides: TGTGCCAGTAGTACGGACAGATCGGTCTATGGCTACACCTTC. Protein product: CASSTDRSVYGYTF.

This clonotype was seen only a few times. The rearrangement links TRBV30 to TRBJ1-1; no clear D gene. V was clipped by 3 bases and J by 0 bases, with 8 bases between them. Germline V CDR1 and CDR2: GTSNPN, SVGIG (reference sequence). CDR3 length equals 13 residues. CDR3 sequence reads: CAWSRTMNTEAFF. The CDR3 DNA follows: TGTGCCTGGAGCCGAACTATGAACACTGAAGCTTTCTTT.

This clonotype has a single count. This rearrangement joins TRBV7-2 to TRBJ1-2; 8 nucleotides align to TRBD1. The V gene end was trimmed by 4 bases and the J gene end by 3 bases; junction bases not matched to a gene: 7. Germline-derived CDR1 and CDR2 are SGHTA and FQGNSA. The CDR3 has 15 amino acids. CDR3 protein: CASSSRTGPDYGYTF. In nucleotides, the CDR3 is TGTGCCAGCAGCTCCCGGACAGGGCCCGACTATGGCTACACCTTC.

The chain links TRBV12-3 or TRBV12-4 to TRBJ1-5; 10 bases match TRBD1. CDR3 length: 16 amino acids. The V and J ends lost 2 bases and 8 bases, in that order; junction bases with no gene match: 9. The CDR3 bases are TGTGCCAGCAGTTTATGGGACAGGGGTGGGAAGGAGCCCCAGCATTTT. This translates into CASSLWDRGGKEPQHF.

The chain has TRBV2 and TRBJ1-5; 8 bases align to TRBD1. Trimming at V came to 1 base and at J to 4 bases, leaving 3 bases not matched to a gene. Per the germline V gene, CDR1 is SNHLY and CDR2 is FYNNEI. This CDR3 spans 15 amino acids. The CDR3 region has the DNA TGTGCCAGCAGTGAAGGGCGGACAGGGAATCAGCCCCAGCATTTT. Translated, it gives CASSEGRTGNQPQHF.